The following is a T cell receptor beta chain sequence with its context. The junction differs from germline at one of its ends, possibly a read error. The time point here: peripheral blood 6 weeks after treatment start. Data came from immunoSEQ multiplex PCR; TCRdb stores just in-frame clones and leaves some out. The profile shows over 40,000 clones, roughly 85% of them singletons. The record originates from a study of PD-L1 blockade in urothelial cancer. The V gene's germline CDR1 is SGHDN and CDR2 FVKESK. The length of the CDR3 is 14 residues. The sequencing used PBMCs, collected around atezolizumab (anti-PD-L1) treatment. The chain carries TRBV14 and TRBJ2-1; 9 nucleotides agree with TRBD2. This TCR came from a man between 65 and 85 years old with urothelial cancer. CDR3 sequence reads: CASTQGLAYNEQFF. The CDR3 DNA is TGTGCCAGCACCCAAGGACTAGCGTACAATGAGCAGTTCTTC.